These T cell receptor beta chains were read from a single sample in a study of T cell repertoires in cytomegalovirus infection. MiXCR was run by TCRdb on the reads, yielding one entry per CDR3 protein. Of 550,000 to 700,000 distinct CDR3 sequences in the sample, just under 40% were seen once. Their recognized antigens are unknown. The sequencing here drew on cultured PBMCs, taken from culture after CMV antigen stimulation. Every receptor here comes from a human donor in good health (CMV status not recorded). Some clones in this sample may be carry-over from other donors' samples. The conserved cysteine and the conserved F or W are not part of the CDR3 here.

>TRBJ1-4|TRBV4-1
ASSQVGVRRGEKLF
>TRBJ2-5|TRBV2
ASRWETQY
>TRBJ2-1|TRBV12-3/TRBV12-4
ASSLAGGGVGEQF
>TRBJ2-5|TRBV5-4
ASSLGDRVGAETQY
>TRBJ2-1|TRBV7-6
ASSLGPGDEQF
>TRBJ2-3|TRBV12-3/TRBV12-4
ASSDRHTQY
>TRBJ1-2|TRBV12-3/TRBV12-4
ASSPAFPPGYGYT
>TRBJ1-3|TRBV7-6
AGYHGNTIY
>TRBJ2-3|TRBV10-3
AIRLQDTDTQY
>TRBJ1-2|TRBV20-1
SARDPPGMGGYT
>TRBJ2-5|TRBV28
ASHGERGVYQETQY
>TRBJ2-1|TRBV7-9
ASSLLRTASYNEQF
>TRBJ2-2|TRBV12-3/TRBV12-4
ASPRRGGTGELF
>TRBJ2-5|TRBV7-2
ASSSPPTQETQY
>TRBJ2-5|TRBV11-2
ASSPSTVMGTQY